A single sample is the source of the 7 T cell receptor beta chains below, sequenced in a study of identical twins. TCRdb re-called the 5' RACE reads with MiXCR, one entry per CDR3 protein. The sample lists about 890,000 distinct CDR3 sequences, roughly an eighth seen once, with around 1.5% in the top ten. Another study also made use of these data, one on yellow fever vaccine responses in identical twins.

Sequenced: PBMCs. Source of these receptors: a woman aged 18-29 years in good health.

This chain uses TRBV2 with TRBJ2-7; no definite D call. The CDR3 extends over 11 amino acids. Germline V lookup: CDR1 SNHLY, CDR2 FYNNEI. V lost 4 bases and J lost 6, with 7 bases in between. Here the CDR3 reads CASSVAFEQYF. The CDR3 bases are TGTGCCAGCAGTGTTGCGTTCGAGCAGTACTTC.

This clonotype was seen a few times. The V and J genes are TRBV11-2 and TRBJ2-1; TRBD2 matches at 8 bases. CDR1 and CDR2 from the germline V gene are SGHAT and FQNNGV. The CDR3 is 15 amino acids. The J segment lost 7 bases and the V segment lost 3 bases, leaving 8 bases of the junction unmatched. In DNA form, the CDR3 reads TGTGCCAGCAGCTTCCGGGGGGGGCCTGGGAATGAGCAGTTCTTC. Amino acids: CASSFRGGPGNEQFF.

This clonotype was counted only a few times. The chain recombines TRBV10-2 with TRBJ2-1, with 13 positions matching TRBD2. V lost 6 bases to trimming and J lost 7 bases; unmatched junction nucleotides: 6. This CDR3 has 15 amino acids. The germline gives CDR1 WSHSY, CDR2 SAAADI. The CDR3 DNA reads TGCGCCAGCAGAGACGGACTAGCGGGGGAGAATGAGCAGTTCTTC. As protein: CASRDGLAGENEQFF.

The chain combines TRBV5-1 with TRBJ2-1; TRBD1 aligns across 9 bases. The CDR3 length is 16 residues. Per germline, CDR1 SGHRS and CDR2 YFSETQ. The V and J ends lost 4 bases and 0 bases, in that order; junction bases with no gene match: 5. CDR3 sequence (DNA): TGCGCCAGCAGCAGGGGACAGGGAAGCTCCTACAATGAGCAGTTCTTC. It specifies CASSRGQGSSYNEQFF.

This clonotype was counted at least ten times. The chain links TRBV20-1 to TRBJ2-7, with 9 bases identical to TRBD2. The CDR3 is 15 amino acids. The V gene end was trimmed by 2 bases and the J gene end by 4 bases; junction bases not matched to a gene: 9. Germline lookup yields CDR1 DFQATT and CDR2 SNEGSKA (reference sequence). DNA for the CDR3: TGCAGTGCTAGAAAAGAAGCGGGAGGCTCTTACGAGCAGTACTTC. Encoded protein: CSARKEAGGSYEQYF.

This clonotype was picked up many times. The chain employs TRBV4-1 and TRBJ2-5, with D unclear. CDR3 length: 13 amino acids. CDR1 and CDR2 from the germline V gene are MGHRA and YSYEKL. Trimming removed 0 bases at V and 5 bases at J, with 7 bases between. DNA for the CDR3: TGCGCCAGCAGCCAAGAAGGAAGGGAGACCCAGTACTTC. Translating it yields CASSQEGRETQYF.

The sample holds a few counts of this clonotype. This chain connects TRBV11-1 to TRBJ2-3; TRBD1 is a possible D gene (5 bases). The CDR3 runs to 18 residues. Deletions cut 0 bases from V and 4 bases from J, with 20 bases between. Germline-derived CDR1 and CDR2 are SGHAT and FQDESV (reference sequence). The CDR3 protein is CASSLAGAGPVGADTQYF. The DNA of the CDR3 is TGTGCCAGCAGCTTAGCGGGCGCAGGCCCGGTAGGGGCAGATACGCAGTATTTT.